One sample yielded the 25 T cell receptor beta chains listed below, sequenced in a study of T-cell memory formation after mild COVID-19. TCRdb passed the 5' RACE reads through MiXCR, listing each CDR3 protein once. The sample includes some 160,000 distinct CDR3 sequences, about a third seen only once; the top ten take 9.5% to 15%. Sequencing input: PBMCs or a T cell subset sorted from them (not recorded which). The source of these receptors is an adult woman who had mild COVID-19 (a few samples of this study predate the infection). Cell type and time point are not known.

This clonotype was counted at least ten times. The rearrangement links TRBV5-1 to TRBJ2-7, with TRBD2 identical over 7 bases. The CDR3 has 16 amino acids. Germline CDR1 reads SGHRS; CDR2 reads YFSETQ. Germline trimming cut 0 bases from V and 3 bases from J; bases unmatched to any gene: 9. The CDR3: CASSLGSRREGYEQYF. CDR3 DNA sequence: TGCGCCAGCAGCTTGGGTAGTCGAAGGGAGGGCTACGAGCAGTACTTC. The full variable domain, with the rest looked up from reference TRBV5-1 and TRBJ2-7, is KAGVTQTPRYLIKTRGQQVTLSCSPISGHRSVSWYQQTPGQGLQFLFEYFSETQRNKGNFPGRFSGRQFSNSRSEMNVSTLELGDSALYLCASSLGSRREGYEQYFGPGTRLTVT.

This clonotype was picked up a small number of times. The CDR3, as DNA: TGTGCCAGCAGTGTTAGGACAGGGGATGATGGGACCCAGTACTTC. Protein: CASSVRTGDDGTQYF. The rearrangement links TRBV2 to TRBJ2-5; 9 nucleotides align to TRBD1. The trim removed 4 bases at V and 7 bases at J, leaving 10 bases unmatched. This CDR3 contains 15 residues. Germline V gene sequence: CDR1 SNHLY, CDR2 FYNNEI.

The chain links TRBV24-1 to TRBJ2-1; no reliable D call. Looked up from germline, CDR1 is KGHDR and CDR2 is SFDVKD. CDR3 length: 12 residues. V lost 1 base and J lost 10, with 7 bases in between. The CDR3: CATSDLGREQFF. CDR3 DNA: TGTGCCACCAGTGATTTAGGCAGGGAGCAGTTCTTC.

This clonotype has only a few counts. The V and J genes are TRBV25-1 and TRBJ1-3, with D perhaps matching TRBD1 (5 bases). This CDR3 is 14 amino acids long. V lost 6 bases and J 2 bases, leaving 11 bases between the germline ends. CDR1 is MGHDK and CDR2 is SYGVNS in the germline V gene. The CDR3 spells CASRSREAGNTIYF. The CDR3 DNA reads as TGTGCCAGCAGGTCCAGGGAGGCTGGAAACACCATATATTTT. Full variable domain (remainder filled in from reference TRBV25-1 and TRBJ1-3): EADIYQTPRYLVIGTGKKITLECSQTMGHDKMYWYQQDPGMELHLIHYSYGVNSTEKGDLSSESTVSRIRTEHFPLTLESARPSHTSQYLCASRSREAGNTIYFGEGSWLTVV.

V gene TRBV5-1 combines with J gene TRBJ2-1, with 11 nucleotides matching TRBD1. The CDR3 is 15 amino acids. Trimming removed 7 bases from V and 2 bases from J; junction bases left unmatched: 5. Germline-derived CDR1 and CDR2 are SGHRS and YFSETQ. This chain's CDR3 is CASARTGGAYNEQFF. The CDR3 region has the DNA TGCGCCAGCGCTCGGACAGGGGGCGCCTACAATGAGCAGTTCTTC.

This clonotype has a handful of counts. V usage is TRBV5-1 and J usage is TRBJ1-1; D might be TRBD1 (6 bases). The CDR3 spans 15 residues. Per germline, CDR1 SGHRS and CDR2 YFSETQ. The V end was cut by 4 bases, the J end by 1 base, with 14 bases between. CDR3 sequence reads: CASSPPGTPNTEAFF. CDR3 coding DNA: TGCGCCAGCAGCCCCCCGGGGACACCGAACACTGAAGCTTTCTTT. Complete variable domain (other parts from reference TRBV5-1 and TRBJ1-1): KAGVTQTPRYLIKTRGQQVTLSCSPISGHRSVSWYQQTPGQGLQFLFEYFSETQRNKGNFPGRFSGRQFSNSRSEMNVSTLELGDSALYLCASSPPGTPNTEAFFGQGTRLTVV.

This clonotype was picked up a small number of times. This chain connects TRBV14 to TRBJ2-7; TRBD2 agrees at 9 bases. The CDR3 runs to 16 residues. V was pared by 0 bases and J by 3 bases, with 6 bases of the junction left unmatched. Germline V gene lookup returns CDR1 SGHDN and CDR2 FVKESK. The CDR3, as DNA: TGTGCCAGCAGCCAAGAGGGGACTAGCTTCGACTACGAGCAGTACTTC. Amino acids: CASSQEGTSFDYEQYF. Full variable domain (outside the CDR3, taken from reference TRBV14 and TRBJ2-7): EAGVTQFPSHSVIEKGQTVTLRCDPISGHDNLYWYRRVMGKEIKFLLHFVKESKQDESGMPNNRFLAERTGGTYSTLKVQPAELEDSGVYFCASSQEGTSFDYEQYFGPGTRLTVT.

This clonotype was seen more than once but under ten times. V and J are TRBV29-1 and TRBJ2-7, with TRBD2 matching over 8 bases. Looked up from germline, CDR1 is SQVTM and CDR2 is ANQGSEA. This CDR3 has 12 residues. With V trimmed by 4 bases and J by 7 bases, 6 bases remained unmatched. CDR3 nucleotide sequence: TGCAGCGTTGTTGGAGGCGGGAGGGAGCAGTACTTC. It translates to CSVVGGGREQYF.

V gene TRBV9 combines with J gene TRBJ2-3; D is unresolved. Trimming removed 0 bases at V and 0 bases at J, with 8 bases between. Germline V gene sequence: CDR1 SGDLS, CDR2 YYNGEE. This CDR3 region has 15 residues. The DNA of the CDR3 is TGTGCCAGCAGCGTAGAAGGCGGTAGCACAGATACGCAGTATTTT. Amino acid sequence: CASSVEGGSTDTQYF.

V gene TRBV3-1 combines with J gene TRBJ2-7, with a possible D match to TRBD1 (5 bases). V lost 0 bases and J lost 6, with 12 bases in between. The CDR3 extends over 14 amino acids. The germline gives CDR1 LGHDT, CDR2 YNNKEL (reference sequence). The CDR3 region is CASSQDAAGLEQYF. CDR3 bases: TGTGCCAGCAGCCAAGATGCGGCAGGGCTCGAGCAGTACTTC.

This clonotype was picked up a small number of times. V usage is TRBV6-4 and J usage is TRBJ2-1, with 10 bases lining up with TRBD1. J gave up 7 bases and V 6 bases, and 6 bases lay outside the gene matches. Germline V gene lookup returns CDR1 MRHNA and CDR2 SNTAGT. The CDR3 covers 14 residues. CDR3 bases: TGTGCCAGCAGAGAAGGGACAGGGGCGAATGAGCAGTTCTTC. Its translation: CASREGTGANEQFF.

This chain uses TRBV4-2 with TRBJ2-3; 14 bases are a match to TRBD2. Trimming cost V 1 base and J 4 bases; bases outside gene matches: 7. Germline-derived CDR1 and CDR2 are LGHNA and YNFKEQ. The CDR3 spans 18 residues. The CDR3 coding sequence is TGTGCCAGCAGCCAAGGCGGGACTAGCGGGAGTGAGGCAGATACGCAGTATTTT. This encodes CASSQGGTSGSEADTQYF.

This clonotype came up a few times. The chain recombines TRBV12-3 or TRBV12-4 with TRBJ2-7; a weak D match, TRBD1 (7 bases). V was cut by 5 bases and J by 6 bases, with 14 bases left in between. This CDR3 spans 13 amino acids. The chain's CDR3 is CASSARQGGEQYF. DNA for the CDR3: TGTGCCAGCAGTGCGCGACAGGGAGGCGAGCAGTACTTC.

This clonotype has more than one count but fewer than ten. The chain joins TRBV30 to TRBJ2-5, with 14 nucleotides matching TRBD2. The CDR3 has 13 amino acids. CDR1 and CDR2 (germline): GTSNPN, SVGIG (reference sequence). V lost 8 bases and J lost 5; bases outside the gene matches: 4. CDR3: CAGTSGRMETQYF. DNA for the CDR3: TGTGCCGGGACTAGCGGGAGAATGGAGACCCAGTACTTC.

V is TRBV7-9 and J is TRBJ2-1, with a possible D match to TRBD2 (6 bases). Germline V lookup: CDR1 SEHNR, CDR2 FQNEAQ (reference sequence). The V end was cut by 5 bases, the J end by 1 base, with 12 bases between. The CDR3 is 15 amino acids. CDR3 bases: TGTGCCAGCAGCCGCGGGGCCGGATCCTACAATGAGCAGTTCTTC. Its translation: CASSRGAGSYNEQFF.

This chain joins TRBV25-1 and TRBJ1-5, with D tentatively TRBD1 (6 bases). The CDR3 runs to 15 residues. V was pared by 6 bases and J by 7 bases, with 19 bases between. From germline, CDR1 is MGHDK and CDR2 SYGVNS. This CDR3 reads CASSLGGGAGQPQHF. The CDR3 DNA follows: TGTGCCAGCAGCCTGGGGGGGGGCGCAGGACAGCCCCAGCATTTT.

The CDR3 nucleotides read TGTGCCAGTAGTATTCCAGGCCACGGGTCGCCCCTCCACTTT. This encodes CASSIPGHGSPLHF. The chain uses TRBV19 and TRBJ1-6; D gene uncertain. V lost 3 bases and J lost 13, with 16 bases in between. The germline CDR1 and CDR2 sequences are LNHDA and SQIVND (reference sequence). This CDR3 is built from 14 residues.

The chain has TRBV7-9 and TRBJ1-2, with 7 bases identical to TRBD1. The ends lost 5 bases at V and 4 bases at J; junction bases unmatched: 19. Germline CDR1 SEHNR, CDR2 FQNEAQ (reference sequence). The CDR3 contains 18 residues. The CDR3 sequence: CASSPKIEQGGAGYGYTF. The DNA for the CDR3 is TGTGCCAGCAGCCCGAAGATTGAACAAGGGGGCGCAGGCTATGGCTACACCTTC.

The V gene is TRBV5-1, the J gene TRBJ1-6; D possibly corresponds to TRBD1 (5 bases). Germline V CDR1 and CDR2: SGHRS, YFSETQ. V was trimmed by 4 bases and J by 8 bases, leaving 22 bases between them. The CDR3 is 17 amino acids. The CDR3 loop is CASSGGDSHTLHSPLHF. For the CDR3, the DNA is TGCGCCAGCAGCGGCGGCGACAGCCATACCCTTCATTCACCCCTCCACTTT.

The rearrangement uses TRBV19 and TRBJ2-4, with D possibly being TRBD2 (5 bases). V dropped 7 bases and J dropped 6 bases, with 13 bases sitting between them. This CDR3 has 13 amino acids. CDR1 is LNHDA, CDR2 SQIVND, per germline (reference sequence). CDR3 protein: CASNEGWGNIQYF. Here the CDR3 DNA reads TGTGCCAGTAACGAGGGCTGGGGAAACATTCAGTACTTC.

In DNA form, the CDR3 reads TGTGCCAGCAGTTACTCCGGGGGCCGAGGTACCGGGGAGCTGTTTTTT. It yields the protein CASSYSGGRGTGELFF. The chain couples TRBV6-6 to TRBJ2-2; the D call may be TRBD1 or TRBD2 (6 bases each). This CDR3 has 16 residues. Trimming shortened V by 0 bases and J by 5 bases, and 13 bases separated the two germline ends. Germline CDR1 and CDR2: MNHNY and SVGAGI (reference sequence).

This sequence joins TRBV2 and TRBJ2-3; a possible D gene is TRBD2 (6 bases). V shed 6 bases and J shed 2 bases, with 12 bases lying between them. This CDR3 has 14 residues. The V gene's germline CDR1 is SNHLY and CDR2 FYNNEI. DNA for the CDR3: TGTGCCAGCAGGCGGGGCGGAAACACAGATACGCAGTATTTT. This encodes CASRRGGNTDTQYF.

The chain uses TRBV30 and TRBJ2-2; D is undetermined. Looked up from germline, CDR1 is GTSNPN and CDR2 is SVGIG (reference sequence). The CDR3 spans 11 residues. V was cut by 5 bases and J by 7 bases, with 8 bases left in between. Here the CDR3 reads CAWPTVGELFF. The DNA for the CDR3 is TGTGCCTGGCCCACAGTCGGGGAGCTGTTTTTT. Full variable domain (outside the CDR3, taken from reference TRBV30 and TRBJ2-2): SQTIHQWPATLVQPVGSPLSLECTVEGTSNPNLYWYRQAAGRGLQLLFYSVGIGQISSEVPQNLSASRPQDRQFILSSKKLLLSDSGFYLCAWPTVGELFFGEGSRLTVL.

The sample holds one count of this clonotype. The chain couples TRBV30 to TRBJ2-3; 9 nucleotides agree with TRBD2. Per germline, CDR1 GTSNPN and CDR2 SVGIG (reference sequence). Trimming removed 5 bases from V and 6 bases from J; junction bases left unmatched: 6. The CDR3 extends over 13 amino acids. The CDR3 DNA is TGTGCCTGGGGGGGACTAGCCGTCGATACGCAGTATTTT. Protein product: CAWGGLAVDTQYF.

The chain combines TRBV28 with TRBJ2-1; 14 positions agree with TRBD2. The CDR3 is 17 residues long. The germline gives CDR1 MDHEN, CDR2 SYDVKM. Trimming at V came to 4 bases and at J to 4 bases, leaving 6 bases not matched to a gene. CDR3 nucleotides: TGTGCCAGCAGTTCCACGGGACTAGCGGGAGCTTACAATGAGCAGTTCTTC. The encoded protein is CASSSTGLAGAYNEQFF. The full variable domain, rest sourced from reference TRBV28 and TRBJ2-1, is DVKVTQSSRYLVKRTGEKVFLECVQDMDHENMFWYRQDPGLGLRLIYFSYDVKMKEKGDIPEGYSVSREKKERFSLILESASTNQTSMYLCASSSTGLAGAYNEQFFGPGTRLTVL.